These 18 T cell receptor beta chains originate from one sample sequenced in a study of shared clonotypes between healthy human individuals. Assay: immunoSEQ multiplex PCR; the TCRdb copy retains only in-frame clones and omits some. The sample lists about 960,000 clones, about three quarters occurring once. Sequences were obtained from memory CD4+ T cells sorted from blood. Subset here: CD45RA-negative fraction. These TCRs come from a man between 18 and 29 years old in good health.

The chain combines TRBV7-2 with TRBJ2-7; D might be TRBD1 (5 bases). The CDR3 consists of 13 residues. V dropped 5 bases and J dropped 7 bases, with 15 bases sitting between them. CDR1 is SGHTA and CDR2 is FQGNSA in the germline V gene. The CDR3 here is CASSQQVPREQYF. The CDR3 DNA is TGTGCCAGCAGCCAACAGGTACCTAGGGAGCAGTACTTC.

The chain joins TRBV18 to TRBJ2-3; TRBD2 is a possible D gene (6 bases). The CDR3 consists of 18 residues. The germline gives CDR1 KGHSH, CDR2 LQKENI. V lost 6 bases to trimming and J lost 1 base, with 23 bases between them. The CDR3 nucleotides read TGTGCCAGCTCGACTGTTTTCGGCACCGGGAGCCGCACAGATACGCAGTATTTT. It specifies CASSTVFGTGSRTDTQYF.

CDR3 sequence: CASRPGLAGNSEQFF. For the CDR3, the DNA is TGCGCCAGCAGGCCGGGACTAGCGGGAAATAGTGAGCAGTTCTTC. V gene TRBV5-1 combines with J gene TRBJ2-1; 13 nucleotides match TRBD2. The germline gives CDR1 SGHRS, CDR2 YFSETQ. This CDR3 is 15 amino acids long. V lost 5 bases and J lost 9; bases outside the gene matches: 8.

The chain combines TRBV10-2 with TRBJ2-1; TRBD2 matches at 13 bases. This CDR3 region has 15 residues. With 5 bases clipped from V and 6 bases from J, the junction kept 4 bases outside the gene matches. The germline V gene has CDR1 WSHSY and CDR2 SAAADI. This CDR3 is CASSTSGRASNEQFF. The CDR3 DNA reads TGCGCCAGCAGTACTAGCGGGAGGGCTTCCAATGAGCAGTTCTTC.

This clone has a handful of counts. The chain has TRBV5-1 and TRBJ2-5; tentatively, D is TRBD2 (5 bases). The CDR3 loop spans 15 amino acids. The ends were cut back, 3 bases at V and 4 bases at J, with 16 bases in the middle. CDR1 is SGHRS and CDR2 is YFSETQ in the germline V gene. Here the CDR3 reads CASSSLYPGRETQYF. DNA for the CDR3: TGCGCCAGCAGCTCCCTTTATCCGGGAAGAGAGACCCAGTACTTC. The variable domain in full, with the rest retrieved from reference TRBV5-1 and TRBJ2-5, is KAGVTQTPRYLIKTRGQQVTLSCSPISGHRSVSWYQQTPGQGLQFLFEYFSETQRNKGNFPGRFSGRQFSNSRSEMNVSTLELGDSALYLCASSSLYPGRETQYFGPGTRLLVL.

The chain is built from TRBV11-1 and TRBJ2-7; D possibly uses TRBD1 or TRBD2 (5 bases each). In germline, CDR1 is SGHAT, CDR2 FQDESV (reference sequence). The CDR3 sequence is 15 residues long. Trimming took 5 bases from V and 0 from J, leaving 14 bases between them. The CDR3 region is CASSRTGTDSYEQYF. The CDR3 DNA reads TGTGCCAGCAGCCGAACCGGGACGGACTCCTACGAGCAGTACTTC.

The CDR3 protein is CASSLDRLGTQYF. The CDR3 bases are TGTGCCAGCAGCTTAGATCGGCTGGGGACCCAGTACTTC. The chain uses TRBV11-3 and TRBJ2-5; D remains unclear. Trimming removed 0 bases at V and 7 bases at J, with 9 bases between. The CDR3 has 13 amino acids. The germline V gene has CDR1 SGHNT and CDR2 YENEEA.

This clone appeared a single time. This chain joins TRBV18 and TRBJ2-5, with no clear D. The CDR3 has 14 amino acids. The germline V gene encodes CDR1 KGHSH and CDR2 LQKENI. V lost 4 bases and J 2 bases, leaving 11 bases between the germline ends. This chain's CDR3 is CASSRVGFQETQYF. CDR3 DNA: TGTGCCAGCTCACGCGTCGGATTTCAAGAGACCCAGTACTTC. Complete variable domain (other parts from reference TRBV18 and TRBJ2-5): NAGVMQNPRHLVRRRGQEARLRCSPMKGHSHVYWYRQLPEEGLKFMVYLQKENIIDESGMPKERFSAEFPKEGPSILRIQQVVRGDSAAYFCASSRVGFQETQYFGPGTRLLVL.

This chain uses TRBV7-2 with TRBJ2-7; D not certain. The CDR3 covers 14 residues. Per germline, CDR1 SGHTA and CDR2 FQGNSA. V lost 2 bases and J lost 3, with 11 bases in between. The CDR3 region is CASSLWVANYEQYF. CDR3 DNA: TGTGCCAGCAGCTTATGGGTAGCCAACTACGAGCAGTACTTC.

The chain joins TRBV19 to TRBJ2-7, with TRBD2 matching over 7 bases. In germline, CDR1 is LNHDA, CDR2 SQIVND (reference sequence). After removal of 4 bases from V and 3 bases from J, the junction contained 12 bases not matched to a gene. The CDR3 runs 16 residues. The CDR3 region has the DNA TGTGCCAGTAGTACCCGCGCCGGGGGGTCGATCTACGAGCAGTACTTC. It yields the protein CASSTRAGGSIYEQYF.

The chain joins TRBV6-1 to TRBJ1-5, with no clear D. The V end lost 7 bases, the J end lost 5 bases, and 15 bases lay between the germline ends. Per germline, CDR1 MNHNS and CDR2 SASEGT. The CDR3 totals 14 residues. The CDR3 DNA is TGTGCCAGCAACGAGCCGGGGAGGCATCAGCCCCAGCATTTT. Translating gives CASNEPGRHQPQHF.

This clone was detected only a few times. The genes are TRBV28 and TRBJ2-5; possibly TRBD2 for D (7 bases). V lost 3 bases and J lost 4, with 18 bases in between. Germline V gives CDR1 MDHEN, CDR2 SYDVKM. CDR3 length: 16 residues. The CDR3, as DNA: TGTGCCAGCAGTTTCTCCCCCGGCGGGGGCCTAGAGACCCAGTACTTC. It translates to CASSFSPGGGLETQYF.

The chain carries TRBV27 and TRBJ2-2; D is perhaps TRBD1 or TRBD2 (6 bases each). In germline, CDR1 is MNHEY, CDR2 SMNVEV (reference sequence). The V and J ends lost 5 bases and 6 bases respectively, with 31 bases between them. This CDR3 is 20 amino acids long. CDR3 sequence reads: CASSPNFLFGWGAFAGELFF. The CDR3 DNA reads as TGTGCCAGCAGTCCGAATTTTCTCTTTGGGTGGGGGGCGTTCGCCGGGGAGCTGTTTTTT.

As regards this clone: Other DNA sequences in the same sample also yield this CDR3. The gene calls are TRBV6-5 and TRBJ2-3, with D perhaps matching TRBD1 or TRBD2 (5 bases each). Trimming stripped 5 bases from V and 0 bases from J, with 9 bases between. CDR3 length equals 14 residues. CDR1 and CDR2 from the germline V gene are MNHEY and SVGAGI. CDR3 nucleotides: TGTGCCAGCAGTCCGGGACGAAGCACAGATACGCAGTATTTT. This gives the protein CASSPGRSTDTQYF.

The V gene is TRBV6-1, the J gene TRBJ2-3; 9 bases line up with TRBD1. CDR3 length equals 17 residues. The V and J ends lost 3 bases and 0 bases, in that order; junction bases with no gene match: 7. The germline V gene encodes CDR1 MNHNS and CDR2 SASEGT. The CDR3 DNA sequence: TGTGCCAGCAGTGATCGCTTTGGACAGGGGAGCACAGATACGCAGTATTTT. This translates into CASSDRFGQGSTDTQYF.

The chain couples TRBV5-1 to TRBJ2-1; TRBD2 matches at 7 bases. Germline loops: CDR1 SGHRS, CDR2 YFSETQ. There are 15 residues in the CDR3. Trimming at V came to 4 bases and at J to 6 bases, leaving 10 bases not matched to a gene. This CDR3 reads CASSRGTNPTNEQFF. The CDR3 nucleotides read TGCGCCAGCAGCCGCGGGACTAACCCCACCAATGAGCAGTTCTTC. Full variable domain (rest looked up from reference TRBV5-1 and TRBJ2-1): KAGVTQTPRYLIKTRGQQVTLSCSPISGHRSVSWYQQTPGQGLQFLFEYFSETQRNKGNFPGRFSGRQFSNSRSEMNVSTLELGDSALYLCASSRGTNPTNEQFFGPGTRLTVL.

The V call is TRBV18, the J call TRBJ2-7; D might be TRBD2 (6 bases). The germline gives CDR1 KGHSH, CDR2 LQKENI. V was shortened by 3 bases and J by 3 bases, with 15 bases between the two germline ends. The CDR3 totals 15 residues. CDR3 region: CASSPTLGGLYEQYF. The CDR3 DNA reads TGTGCCAGCTCACCCACCCTCGGGGGACTCTACGAGCAGTACTTC.

The rearrangement links TRBV7-2 to TRBJ2-5; D is uncertain. The CDR3 length is 13 residues. Trimming took off 5 bases at V and 4 bases at J, with 11 bases between the two ends. Germline lookup yields CDR1 SGHTA and CDR2 FQGNSA. CDR3 loop: CASSPAPSETQYF. CDR3 in DNA: TGTGCCAGCAGCCCAGCGCCTTCAGAGACCCAGTACTTC.